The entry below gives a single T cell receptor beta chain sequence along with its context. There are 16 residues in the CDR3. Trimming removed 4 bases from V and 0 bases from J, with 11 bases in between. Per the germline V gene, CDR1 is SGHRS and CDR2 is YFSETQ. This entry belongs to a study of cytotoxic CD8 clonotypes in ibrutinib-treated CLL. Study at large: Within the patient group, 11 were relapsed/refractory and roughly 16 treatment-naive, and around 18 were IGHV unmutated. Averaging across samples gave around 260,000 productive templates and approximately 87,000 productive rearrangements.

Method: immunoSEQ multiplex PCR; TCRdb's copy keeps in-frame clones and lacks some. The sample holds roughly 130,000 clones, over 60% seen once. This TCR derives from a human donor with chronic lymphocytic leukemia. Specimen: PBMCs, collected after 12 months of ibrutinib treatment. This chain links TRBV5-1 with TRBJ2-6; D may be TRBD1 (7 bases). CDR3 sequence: CASSGGTVSGANVLTF. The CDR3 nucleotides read TGCGCCAGCAGCGGAGGGACAGTCTCTGGGGCCAACGTCCTGACTTTC.